Here is one TCR beta chain with its context. Antigen specificity is unknown. The use of a sample-barcoded 5' primer and a J-beta primer mix characterized a second PCR of roughly 7 to 12 cycles. Samples each returned at least 3 million CDR3-containing paired-end reads. MiXCR, applied by TCRdb to the 5' RACE reads, yields one record per CDR3 protein. Altogether about 640,000 distinct CDR3 sequences are present, 45% to 65% being singletons, with the ten largest covering approximately 40%. This record comes from a study of blood T cells in healthy people across ages. Study-level results: When one million T cells were used, diversity estimates were thought to be underestimates.

RNA extraction gave at least 5 micrograms of total RNA per sample. The specimen sequenced was blood. The TCR originated in a man in his 60s in good health.

This CDR3 is CASKRGARGSPLHF. CDR3 bases: TGTGCCAGCAAACGGGGAGCTCGGGGTTCACCCCTCCACTTT. This rearrangement joins TRBV4-2 to TRBJ1-6, with unresolved D. This CDR3 is built from 14 residues. The germline V gene encodes CDR1 LGHNA and CDR2 YNFKEQ. Trimming took 7 bases from V and 9 from J, leaving 16 bases between them.